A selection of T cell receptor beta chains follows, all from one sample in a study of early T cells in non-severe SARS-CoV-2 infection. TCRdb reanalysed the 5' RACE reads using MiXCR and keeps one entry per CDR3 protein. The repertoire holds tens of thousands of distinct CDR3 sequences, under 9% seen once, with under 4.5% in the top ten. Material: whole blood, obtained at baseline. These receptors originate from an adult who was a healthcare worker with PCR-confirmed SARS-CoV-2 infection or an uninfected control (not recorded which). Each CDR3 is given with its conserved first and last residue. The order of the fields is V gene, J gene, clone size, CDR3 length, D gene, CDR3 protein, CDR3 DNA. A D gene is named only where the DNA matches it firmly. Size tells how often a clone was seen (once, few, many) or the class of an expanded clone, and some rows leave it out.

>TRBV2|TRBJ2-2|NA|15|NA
CASNDGAPRPGELFF
TGTGCCAGCAATGACGGGGCTCCACGTCCCGGGGAGCTGTTTTTT
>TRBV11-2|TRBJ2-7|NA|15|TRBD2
CASSLAAGGYYEQYF
TGTGCCAGCAGCTTAGCGGCGGGGGGATACTACGAGCAGTACTTC
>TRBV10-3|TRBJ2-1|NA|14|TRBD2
CAISETSGRNEQFF
TGTGCCATCAGTGAAACTAGCGGGAGGAATGAGCAGTTCTTC
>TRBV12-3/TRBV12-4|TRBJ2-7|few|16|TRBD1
CASSFLRDRTSYEQYF
TGTGCCAGCAGTTTCTTACGGGACAGGACCTCCTACGAGCAGTACTTC
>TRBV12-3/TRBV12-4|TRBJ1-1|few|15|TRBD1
CASSSSGTGKAEAFF
TGTGCCAGCAGCTCCTCCGGGACAGGAAAGGCTGAAGCTTTCTTT
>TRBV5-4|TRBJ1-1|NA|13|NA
CASSLSQNTEAFF
TGTGCCAGCAGCTTGTCACAGAACACTGAAGCTTTCTTT
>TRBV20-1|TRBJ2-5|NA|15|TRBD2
CSARAPASGQETQYF
TGCAGTGCTAGAGCTCCGGCTAGCGGCCAAGAGACCCAGTACTTC
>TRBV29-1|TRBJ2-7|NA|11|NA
CSVWAGNEQYF
TGCAGCGTTTGGGCCGGGAACGAGCAGTACTTC
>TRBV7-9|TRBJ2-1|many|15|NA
CASSSPAGGYYEQFF
TGTGCCAGCAGCTCCCCGGCGGGTGGGTACTATGAGCAGTTCTTC
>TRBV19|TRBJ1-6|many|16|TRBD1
CASSIDYRGPNSPLHF
TGTGCCAGTAGTATCGATTACAGGGGGCCCAATTCACCCCTCCACTTT
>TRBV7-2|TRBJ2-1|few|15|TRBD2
CASSVTSGRADEQFF
TGTGCCAGCAGCGTGACTAGCGGGAGGGCGGATGAGCAGTTCTTC
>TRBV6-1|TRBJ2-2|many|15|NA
CASSHLRANTGELFF
TGTGCCAGCAGTCACCTGAGAGCGAACACCGGGGAGCTGTTTTTT
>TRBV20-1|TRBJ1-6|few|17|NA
CSARDLRTTNYNSPLHF
TGCAGTGCTAGAGATCTGCGGACAACGAACTATAATTCACCCCTCCACTTT
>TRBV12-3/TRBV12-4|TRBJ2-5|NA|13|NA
CASSFFPRETQYF
TGTGCCAGCAGTTTTTTCCCGAGGGAGACCCAGTACTTC
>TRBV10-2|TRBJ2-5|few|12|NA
CASTTSLQTQYF
TGCGCCAGCACCACCTCGTTGCAGACCCAGTACTTC
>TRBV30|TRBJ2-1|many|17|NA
CAWRAPPGASVYNEQFF
TGTGCCTGGAGAGCCCCTCCCGGGGCTAGCGTTTACAATGAGCAGTTCTTC
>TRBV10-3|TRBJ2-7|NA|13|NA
CAISPGTTYEQYF
TGTGCCATCAGTCCGGGAACTACCTACGAGCAGTACTTC
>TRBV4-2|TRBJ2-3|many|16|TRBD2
CASSRTSGGIADTQYF
TGTGCCAGCAGCCGAACTAGCGGGGGCATTGCAGATACGCAGTATTTT
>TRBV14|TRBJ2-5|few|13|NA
CASSRLLTETQYF
TGTGCCAGCAGCCGACTGTTGACGGAGACCCAGTACTTC
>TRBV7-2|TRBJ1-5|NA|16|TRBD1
CASSLGPGQVNQPQHF
TGTGCCAGCAGCTTAGGACCGGGACAGGTAAATCAGCCCCAGCATTTT
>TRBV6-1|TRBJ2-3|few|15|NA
CASSEGAGEADTQYF
TGTGCCAGCAGTGAAGGGGCAGGGGAAGCAGATACGCAGTATTTT
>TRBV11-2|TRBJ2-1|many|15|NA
CASSLRPAALNEQFF
TGTGCCAGCAGCTTAAGACCGGCTGCGCTCAATGAGCAGTTCTTC
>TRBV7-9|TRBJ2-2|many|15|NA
CASSLEPANTGELFF
TGTGCCAGCAGCTTAGAACCCGCGAACACCGGGGAGCTGTTTTTT
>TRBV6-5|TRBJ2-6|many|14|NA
CATSMGSGANVLTF
TGTGCCACCTCTATGGGTTCTGGGGCCAACGTCCTGACTTTC
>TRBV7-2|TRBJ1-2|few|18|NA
CASSRLSLVTALRYGYTF
TGTGCCAGCAGCCGTCTGTCGTTAGTGACAGCCCTCCGCTATGGCTACACCTTC
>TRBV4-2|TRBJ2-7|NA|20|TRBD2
CASSQDPGGTGTSGRSEQYF
TGTGCCAGCAGCCAAGATCCTGGCGGGACCGGGACTAGCGGGAGGAGTGAGCAGTACTTC
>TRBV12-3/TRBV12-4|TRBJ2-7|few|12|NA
CASSFGSYEQYF
TGTGCCAGCAGTTTTGGGTCTTACGAGCAGTACTTC
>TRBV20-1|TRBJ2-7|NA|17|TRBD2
CSAILRLAGVSSYEQYF
TGCAGTGCTATTTTGCGACTAGCGGGGGTGAGCTCCTACGAGCAGTACTTC
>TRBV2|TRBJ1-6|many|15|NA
CASSSGQLDNSPLHF
TGTGCCAGCAGTTCCGGACAGCTAGATAATTCACCCCTCCACTTT
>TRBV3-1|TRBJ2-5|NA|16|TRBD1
CASSPLQGSPRETQYF
TGTGCCAGCAGCCCCTTACAGGGGAGCCCACGAGAGACCCAGTACTTC
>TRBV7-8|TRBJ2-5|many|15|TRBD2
CASSPSGGPQETQYF
TGTGCCAGCAGCCCTAGCGGGGGGCCACAAGAGACCCAGTACTTC
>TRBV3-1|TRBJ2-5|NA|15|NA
CASSQEARLQETQYF
TGTGCCAGCAGCCAAGAAGCCCGGCTCCAAGAGACCCAGTACTTC
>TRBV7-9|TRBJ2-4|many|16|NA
CASSSTKGSLVNIQYF
TGTGCCAGCAGCTCCACCAAGGGTTCCCTAGTAAACATTCAGTACTTC
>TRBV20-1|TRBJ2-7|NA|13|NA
CSASVDTKGEQYF
TGCAGTGCTAGCGTGGACACCAAGGGCGAGCAGTACTTC
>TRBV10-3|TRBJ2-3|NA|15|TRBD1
CATSPGQRIPDTQYF
TGTGCCACCTCGCCGGGACAGAGGATTCCAGATACGCAGTATTTT
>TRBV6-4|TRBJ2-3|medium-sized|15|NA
CASSELASGTDTQYF
TGTGCCAGCAGTGAATTGGCTAGCGGCACAGATACGCAGTATTTT
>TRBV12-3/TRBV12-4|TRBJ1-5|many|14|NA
CASSARGSNQPQHF
TGTGCCAGCAGCGCCAGGGGTAGCAATCAGCCCCAGCATTTT
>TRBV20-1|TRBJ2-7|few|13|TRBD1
CSATGTGTYEQYF
TGCAGTGCGACCGGGACAGGGACCTATGAGCAGTACTTC
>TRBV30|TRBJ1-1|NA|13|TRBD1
CAWSAGTAVEAFF
TGTGCCTGGAGTGCCGGGACAGCAGTCGAAGCTTTCTTT
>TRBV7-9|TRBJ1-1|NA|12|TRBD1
CASSRQGDEAFF
TGCGCCAGCAGTAGACAGGGGGATGAAGCTTTCTTT
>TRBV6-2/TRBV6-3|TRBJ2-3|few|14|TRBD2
CASSYGRETDTQYF
TGTGCCAGCAGTTACGGGCGGGAGACAGATACGCAGTATTTT
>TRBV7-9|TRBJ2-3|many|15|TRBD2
CASSKAGDRTDTQYF
TGTGCCAGCAGCAAAGCGGGGGACCGCACAGATACGCAGTATTTT
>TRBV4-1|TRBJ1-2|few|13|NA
CASSQDIADGYTF
TGCGCCAGCAGCCAAGATATCGCAGATGGCTACACCTTC
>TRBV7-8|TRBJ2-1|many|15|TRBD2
CASSPPGGSYNEQFF
TGTGCCAGCAGCCCCCCGGGGGGAAGCTACAATGAGCAGTTCTTC
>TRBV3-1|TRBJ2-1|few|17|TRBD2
CASSPPSLAGGRGEQFF
TGTGCCAGCAGCCCCCCGAGTCTAGCGGGAGGAAGGGGGGAGCAGTTCTTC
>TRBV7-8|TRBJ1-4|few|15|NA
CASSAPGRSSEKLFF
TGTGCCAGCAGCGCCCCAGGGCGCTCAAGTGAAAAACTGTTTTTT
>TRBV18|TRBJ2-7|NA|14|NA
CASSPRDDSYEQYF
TGTGCCAGCTCACCCCGGGACGATTCCTACGAGCAGTACTTC
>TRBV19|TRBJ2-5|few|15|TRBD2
CASRLAGARRETQYF
TGTGCCAGTAGGCTAGCGGGAGCAAGAAGAGAGACCCAGTACTTC
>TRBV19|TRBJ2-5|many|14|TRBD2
CASKPRGGLETQYF
TGTGCCAGTAAACCCCGGGGGGGCCTGGAGACCCAGTACTTC
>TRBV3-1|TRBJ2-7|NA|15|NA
CASSQGWGSPYEQYF
TGTGCCAGCAGCCAAGGATGGGGGAGCCCCTACGAGCAGTACTTC
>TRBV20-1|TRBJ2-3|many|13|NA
CSAVRQGTDTQYF
TGCAGTGCCGTGCGACAGGGCACAGATACGCAGTATTTT